These 29 T cell receptor beta chains came from one sample sequenced in a study of T cells in Graves' hyperthyroidism and ophthalmopathy. RNA transcripts yielded amplified TCR beta CDR3 regions. The HTBI primer set was used in a first-round RT-PCR of the TCR CDR3. TCRdb processed the multiplex PCR reads anew with MiXCR; each CDR3 protein has one entry. The sample contains about 250,000 distinct CDR3 sequences, nearly 15% of which appear only once. Sequenced material: blood. The receptors stem from a woman aged 45-60 years with Graves' hyperthyroidism that later progressed to Graves' ophthalmopathy.

Remarks on this clonotype: This clone may be a read error of a much larger clone one base away. The genes are TRBV2 and TRBJ2-5, with a weak D call TRBD2 (5 bases). The CDR3 runs 16 residues. Germline CDR1 is SNHLY and CDR2 is FYNNEI. Trimming removed 3 bases at V and 2 bases at J, with 16 bases between. The chain's CDR3 is CASSESEGGGQETQYF. The CDR3 DNA reads as TGTGCCAGCAGTGAGAGTGAGGGTGGTGGGCAAGAGACCCAGTACTTC.

This rearrangement joins TRBV19 to TRBJ2-3; D remains ambiguous. This CDR3 is 19 amino acids long. Germline assignment: CDR1 LNHDA and CDR2 SQIVND (reference sequence). The ends were cut back, 4 bases at V and 2 bases at J, with 25 bases in the middle. The CDR3: CASSTARFLRQRPTDTQYF. The CDR3 coding sequence is TGTGCCAGTAGTACCGCACGCTTCTTGAGGCAGCGACCCACAGATACGCAGTATTTT.

The chain uses TRBV5-8 and TRBJ1-5; D not resolved. In germline, CDR1 is SGHTS, CDR2 YDEGEE. The germline V and J ends were trimmed by 1 base and 0 bases, with 11 bases remaining between them. CDR3 length equals 16 residues. DNA for the CDR3: TGTGCCAGCAGCTTGCTGGACCTCGATAGCAATCAGCCCCAGCATTTT. Translation gives CASSLLDLDSNQPQHF.

In this sample, this clonotype turned up a few times. The V and J genes are TRBV6-6 and TRBJ2-1, with 10 bases identical to TRBD2. The V gene's germline CDR1 is MNHNY and CDR2 SVGAGI (reference sequence). CDR3 length: 15 amino acids. The J segment lost 4 bases and the V segment lost 2 bases, leaving 2 bases of the junction unmatched. CDR3 loop: CASSYGTSVYNEQFF. The CDR3 coding sequence is TGTGCCAGCAGTTACGGGACTAGCGTTTACAATGAGCAGTTCTTC.

In this sample, this clonotype turned up many times. The V call is TRBV20-1, the J call TRBJ1-1; D is perhaps TRBD1 (6 bases). CDR3 size: 11 residues. Deletions cut 4 bases from V and 3 bases from J, with 6 bases between. Germline V gene data show CDR1 as DFQATT and CDR2 as SNEGSKA (reference sequence). CDR3 bases: TGCAGTGCTAACAGGGACACTGAAGCTTTCTTT. It is translated as CSANRDTEAFF.

This rearrangement joins TRBV9 to TRBJ2-3, with 14 bases lining up with TRBD2. Germline values: CDR1 SGDLS, CDR2 YYNGEE. CDR3 size: 19 residues. The V gene end was trimmed by 1 base and the J gene end by 1 base; junction bases not matched to a gene: 8. CDR3: CASSVSTSGRADGTDTQYF. The CDR3 nucleotides are TGTGCCAGCAGCGTATCGACTAGCGGGAGGGCGGATGGCACAGATACGCAGTATTTT.

About this clonotype: This sequence may be a read error, since a much larger clone differs from it by one base. V and J are TRBV29-1 and TRBJ2-5; 12 nucleotides match TRBD2. Germline loops: CDR1 SQVTM, CDR2 ANQGSEA. The CDR3 consists of 13 residues. V dropped 5 bases and J dropped 9; count of bases not matched to a gene: 7. In nucleotides, the CDR3 is TGCAGCGTTCTAACTAGCGGGAGGAAGGCCCAGTACTTC. It yields the protein CSVLTSGRKAQYF.

This clonotype was found many times. The chain employs TRBV11-3 and TRBJ2-1; D may be TRBD2 (6 bases). Looked up from germline, CDR1 is SGHNT and CDR2 is YENEEA. The V and J ends lost 0 bases and 0 bases respectively, with 12 bases between them. The CDR3 has 17 residues. The CDR3 DNA sequence: TGTGCCAGCAGCTTAGAGAGGGCGGGGAGCTCCTACAATGAGCAGTTCTTC. Translating it yields CASSLERAGSSYNEQFF.

This clonotype has ten or more counts. This chain connects TRBV20-1 to TRBJ2-7; the D gene is possibly TRBD2 (5 bases). Looked up from germline, CDR1 is DFQATT and CDR2 is SNEGSKA (reference sequence). This CDR3 is built from 12 residues. The V end was cut by 3 bases, the J end by 6 bases, with 12 bases between. The CDR3 coding sequence is TGCAGTGCTAGTGGAGGACGGACCGAGCAGTACTTC. It codes for CSASGGRTEQYF.

This chain joins TRBV24-1 and TRBJ2-1; no clear D gene. Trimming stripped 4 bases from V and 12 bases from J, with 12 bases between. The CDR3 covers 12 residues. Germline values: CDR1 KGHDR, CDR2 SFDVKD. The CDR3 DNA reads TGTGCCACCAGTGACCCTCGGACGGGGCAGTTCTTC. Translation: CATSDPRTGQFF.

The CDR3 protein is CSARDPVRGRSQHF. The CDR3 nucleotides read TGCAGTGCTAGAGATCCGGTGAGGGGAAGATCCCAGCATTTT. The chain couples TRBV20-1 to TRBJ1-5; a weak D match, TRBD1 (5 bases). This CDR3 is 14 amino acids long. Trimming pared 0 bases from V and 11 bases from J, leaving 17 bases between. The germline V gene has CDR1 DFQATT and CDR2 SNEGSKA (reference sequence).

At least ten counts were recorded for this clonotype. This chain uses TRBV27 with TRBJ2-5; D may be TRBD1 (6 bases). The germline V and J ends were trimmed by 6 bases and 2 bases, with 10 bases remaining between them. Germline CDR1 and CDR2: MNHEY and SMNVEV (reference sequence). This CDR3 is 13 amino acids long. The CDR3 region has the DNA TGTGCCAGCAGGTCAGGGGTTCAAGAGACCCAGTACTTC. Amino acids: CASRSGVQETQYF.

This clonotype has at least ten counts. J is TRBJ2-7 and V is TRBV11-2; D gene ambiguous. Germline lookup yields CDR1 SGHAT and CDR2 FQNNGV. CDR3 length: 16 amino acids. V lost 1 base, J lost 2 bases, and 15 bases lay in between. The CDR3 DNA sequence: TGTGCCAGCAGCTTAGCCGGCGCGCGGTCTACCTACGAGCAGTACTTC. The encoded protein is CASSLAGARSTYEQYF.

This clonotype appeared many times. The J gene is TRBJ2-1, the V gene TRBV19; 14 bases agree with TRBD2. V trimming: 6 bases; J trimming: 8 bases; junction bases outside the gene matches: 9. Germline CDR1 and CDR2: LNHDA and SQIVND (reference sequence). This CDR3 is 16 amino acids long. CDR3 amino acids: CASRRRLAGGRDEQFF. The CDR3 DNA reads TGTGCCAGTAGAAGAAGACTAGCGGGAGGGAGGGATGAGCAGTTCTTC. Together with reference TRBV19 and TRBJ2-1, the CDR3 gives the full variable domain: DGGITQSPKYLFRKEGQNVTLSCEQNLNHDAMYWYRQDPGQGLRLIYYSQIVNDFQKGDIAEGYSVSREKKESFPLTVTSAQKNPTAFYLCASRRRLAGGRDEQFFGPGTRLTVL.

This clonotype is a singleton in its sample. This chain connects TRBV2 to TRBJ2-3; D is unresolved. V lost 4 bases and J lost 0, with 11 bases in between. Germline loops: CDR1 SNHLY, CDR2 FYNNEI. This CDR3 contains 15 residues. CDR3 sequence: CASSALPPSTDTQYF. The CDR3 nucleotides are TGTGCCAGCAGTGCACTACCACCAAGCACAGATACGCAGTATTTT.

As regards this clonotype: Given a much more abundant clone one base away, this may be a read error. A read error is likely, as this CDR3 ends without the conserved phenylalanine or tryptophan. The V gene is TRBV29-1, the J gene TRBJ1-1; 9 positions agree with TRBD1. With 6 bases clipped from V and 0 bases from J, the junction kept 2 bases outside the gene matches. The CDR3 length is 13 residues. Germline V gives CDR1 SQVTM, CDR2 ANQGSEA. CDR3 nucleotide sequence: TGCAGCGTCGGGACAGGGCTGAACACTGAAGCTTTCTCT. This gives the protein CSVGTGLNTEAFS.

This clonotype was seen many times. CDR3 nucleotides: TGCAGTGCTAGTGGGGTGGAAGCGGCGACCACAGATACGCAGTATTTT. Its protein product is CSASGVEAATTDTQYF. The chain links TRBV20-1 to TRBJ2-3; tentative D call: TRBD2 (5 bases). This CDR3 has 16 amino acids. V lost 3 bases to trimming and J lost 2 bases, with 18 bases between them. Per the germline V gene, CDR1 is DFQATT and CDR2 is SNEGSKA (reference sequence).

This clonotype was counted many times. The rearrangement joins TRBV28 to TRBJ1-2, with a possible D match to TRBD1 (6 bases). This CDR3 region has 14 residues. V was trimmed by 3 bases and J by 1 base, leaving 9 bases between them. The germline gives CDR1 MDHEN, CDR2 SYDVKM. The DNA of the CDR3 is TGTGCCAGCAGTTTCGTACAGGGTAACTATGGCTACACCTTC. This codes for CASSFVQGNYGYTF.

This clonotype was counted a few times. The chain has TRBV19 and TRBJ2-2; D may be TRBD1 (6 bases). Trimming removed 3 bases from V and 8 bases from J, with 10 bases in between. The CDR3 length is 13 residues. Germline CDR1 reads LNHDA; CDR2 reads SQIVND (reference sequence). For the CDR3, the DNA is TGTGCCAGTAGTATCTCCAGGGGTGGGGAGCTGTTTTTT. This codes for CASSISRGGELFF.

This clonotype was counted many times. This chain joins TRBV5-1 and TRBJ2-1; TRBD2 matches 12 bases. The ends lost 0 bases at V and 7 bases at J; junction bases unmatched: 14. CDR3 length equals 19 residues. Germline V gene lookup returns CDR1 SGHRS and CDR2 YFSETQ. The CDR3 loop reads CASSLVGVLAGGPQNEQFF. The CDR3 DNA reads TGCGCCAGCAGCTTGGTGGGGGTCCTAGCGGGAGGGCCGCAGAATGAGCAGTTCTTC.

The V call is TRBV19, the J call TRBJ2-2, with 8 positions matching TRBD2. Germline values: CDR1 LNHDA, CDR2 SQIVND (reference sequence). The CDR3 runs to 17 residues. V trimming: 5 bases; J trimming: 2 bases; junction bases outside the gene matches: 10. The CDR3 sequence: CASSLIQLAGNTGELFF. In nucleotides, the CDR3 is TGTGCCAGTAGTCTAATTCAGCTAGCGGGTAACACCGGGGAGCTGTTTTTT.

This clonotype was counted many times. V is TRBV6-1 and J is TRBJ2-7; 8 bases fit TRBD1. The V segment lost 7 bases and the J segment 3 bases; nucleotides outside the gene matches: 11. Germline-derived CDR1 and CDR2 are MNHNS and SASEGT. CDR3 length: 15 residues. The CDR3 protein is CASTPDWDRSYEQYF. The CDR3 DNA reads as TGTGCCAGCACCCCCGATTGGGACAGGAGCTACGAGCAGTACTTC.

This clonotype was seen at least ten times. The chain is built from TRBV3-1 and TRBJ2-1; unclear D gene. V shed 5 bases and J shed 8 bases, with 13 bases lying between them. The CDR3 is 13 residues long. Germline V gives CDR1 LGHDT, CDR2 YNNKEL (reference sequence). The chain's CDR3 is CASSSSGAYEQFF. The CDR3 DNA follows: TGTGCCAGCAGCTCATCCGGAGCTTATGAGCAGTTCTTC.

This clonotype was counted many times. The chain carries TRBV28 and TRBJ1-5; D is unresolved. The CDR3 totals 15 residues. V lost 2 bases and J 3 bases, leaving 11 bases between the germline ends. The germline CDR1 and CDR2 sequences are MDHEN and SYDVKM. The CDR3 protein is CASSLLLNTNQPQHF. DNA of the CDR3: TGTGCCAGCAGTTTACTCTTGAACACCAATCAGCCCCAGCATTTT.

The chain uses TRBV28 and TRBJ1-3; D is undetermined. The CDR3 contains 14 residues. V was trimmed by 3 bases and J by 0 bases, leaving 6 bases between them. From germline, CDR1 is MDHEN and CDR2 SYDVKM. CDR3: CASSLEGSGNTIYF. The CDR3 DNA follows: TGTGCCAGCAGTTTGGAGGGCTCTGGAAACACCATATATTTT.

At least ten counts were recorded for this clonotype. The rearrangement uses TRBV27 and TRBJ1-2; D uncertain. The CDR3 totals 13 residues. Germline CDR1 MNHEY, CDR2 SMNVEV (reference sequence). V lost 5 bases, J lost 8 bases, and 15 bases lay in between. CDR3 sequence reads: CASSPTYDGGYTF. As DNA, the CDR3 is TGTGCCAGCAGTCCCACCTACGACGGAGGCTACACCTTC.

Ten or more counts support this clonotype. The V call is TRBV6-7, the J call TRBJ1-1, with unresolved D. TRBV6-7 is noted as an ORF with a role that remains uncertain. The CDR3 extends over 18 amino acids. The germline V and J ends were trimmed by 2 bases and 5 bases, with 24 bases remaining between them. The CDR3 region is CASSYLEGSRPLVTEAFF. The CDR3 coding sequence is TGTGCCAGCAGTTACCTCGAGGGTAGCAGACCCCTAGTTACTGAAGCTTTCTTT.

This clonotype has ten or more counts. V is TRBV9 and J is TRBJ2-2; TRBD2 agrees at 8 bases. Germline V CDR1 and CDR2: SGDLS, YYNGEE. This CDR3 is built from 16 residues. J was trimmed by 8 bases and V by 0 bases; bases with no gene match: 9. CDR3 residues: CASSVVGSGNPGELFF. The DNA for the CDR3 is TGTGCCAGCAGCGTAGTAGGTAGCGGGAATCCGGGGGAGCTGTTTTTT.

This clonotype came up many times. DNA for the CDR3: TGTGCCAGCAGTTTGATGGGGTATGGCTACACCTTC. It encodes CASSLMGYGYTF. The chain has TRBV28 and TRBJ1-2, with D hard to call. Germline V CDR1 and CDR2: MDHEN, SYDVKM. Trimming shortened V by 3 bases and J by 5 bases, and 7 bases separated the two germline ends. The CDR3 consists of 12 residues.